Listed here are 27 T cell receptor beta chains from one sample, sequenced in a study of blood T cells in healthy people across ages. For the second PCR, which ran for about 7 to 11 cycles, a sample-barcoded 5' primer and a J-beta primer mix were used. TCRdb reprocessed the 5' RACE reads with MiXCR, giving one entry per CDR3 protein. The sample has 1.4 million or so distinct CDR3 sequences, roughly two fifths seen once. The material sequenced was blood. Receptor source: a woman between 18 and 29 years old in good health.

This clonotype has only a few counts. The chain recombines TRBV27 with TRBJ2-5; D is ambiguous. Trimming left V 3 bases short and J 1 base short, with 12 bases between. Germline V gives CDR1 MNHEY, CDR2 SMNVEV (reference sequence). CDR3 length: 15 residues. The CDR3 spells CASSFFAESQETQYF. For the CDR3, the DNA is TGTGCCAGCAGTTTCTTTGCAGAGTCCCAAGAGACCCAGTACTTC.

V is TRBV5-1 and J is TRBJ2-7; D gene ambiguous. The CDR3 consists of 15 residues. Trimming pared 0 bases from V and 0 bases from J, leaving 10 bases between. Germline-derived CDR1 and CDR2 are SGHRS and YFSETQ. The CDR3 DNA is TGCGCCAGCAGCTTGGGAGGCACGTACTCCTACGAGCAGTACTTC. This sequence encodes CASSLGGTYSYEQYF.

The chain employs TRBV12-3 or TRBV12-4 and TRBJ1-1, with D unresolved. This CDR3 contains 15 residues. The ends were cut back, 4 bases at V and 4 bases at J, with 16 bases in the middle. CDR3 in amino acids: CASSSPSRAGTEAFF. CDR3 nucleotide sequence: TGTGCCAGCAGTTCACCTTCCCGCGCGGGCACTGAAGCTTTCTTT.

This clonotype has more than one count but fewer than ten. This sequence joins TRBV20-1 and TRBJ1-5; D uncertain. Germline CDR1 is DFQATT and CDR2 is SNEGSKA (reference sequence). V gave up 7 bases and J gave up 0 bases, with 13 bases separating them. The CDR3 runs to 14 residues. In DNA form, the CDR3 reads TGCAGTGTCACGTATGGTTATAGCAATCAGCCCCAGCATTTT. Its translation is CSVTYGYSNQPQHF.

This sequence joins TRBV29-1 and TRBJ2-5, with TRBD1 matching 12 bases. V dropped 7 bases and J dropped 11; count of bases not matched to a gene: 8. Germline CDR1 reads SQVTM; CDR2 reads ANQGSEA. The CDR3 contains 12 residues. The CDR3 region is CSGGDRGREQYF. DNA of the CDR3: TGCAGCGGGGGGGACAGGGGGCGAGAGCAGTACTTC.

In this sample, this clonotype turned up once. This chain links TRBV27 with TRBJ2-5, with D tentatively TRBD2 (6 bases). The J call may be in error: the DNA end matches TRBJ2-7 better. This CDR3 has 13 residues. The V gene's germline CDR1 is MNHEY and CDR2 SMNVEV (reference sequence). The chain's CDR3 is CATHDGGSYEQYF. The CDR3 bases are TGTGCCACCCACGATGGGGGGAGCTACGAGCAGTACTTC.

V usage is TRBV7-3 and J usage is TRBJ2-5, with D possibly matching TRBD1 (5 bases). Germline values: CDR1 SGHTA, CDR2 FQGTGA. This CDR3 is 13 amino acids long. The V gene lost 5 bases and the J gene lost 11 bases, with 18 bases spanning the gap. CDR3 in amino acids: CASSPTGNNEQYF. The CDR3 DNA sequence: TGTGCCAGCAGCCCTACAGGAAACAATGAGCAGTACTTC.

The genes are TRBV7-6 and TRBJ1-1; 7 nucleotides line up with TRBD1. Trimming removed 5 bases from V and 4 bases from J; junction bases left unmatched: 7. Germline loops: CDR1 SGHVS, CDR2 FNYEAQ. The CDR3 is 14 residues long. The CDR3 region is CASSPWQGGTEAFF. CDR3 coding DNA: TGTGCCAGCAGCCCATGGCAGGGGGGCACTGAAGCTTTCTTT.

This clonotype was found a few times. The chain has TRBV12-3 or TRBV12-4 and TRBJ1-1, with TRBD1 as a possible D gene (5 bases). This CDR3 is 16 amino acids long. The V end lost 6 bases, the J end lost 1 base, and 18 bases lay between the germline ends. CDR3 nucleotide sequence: TGTGCCAGCAGCTCTAGTTGGTACAGGTGGAACACTGAAGCTTTCTTT. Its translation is CASSSSWYRWNTEAFF.

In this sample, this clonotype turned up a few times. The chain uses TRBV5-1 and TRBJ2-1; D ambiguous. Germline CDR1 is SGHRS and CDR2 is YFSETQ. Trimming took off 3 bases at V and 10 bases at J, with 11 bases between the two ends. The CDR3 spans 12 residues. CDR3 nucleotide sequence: TGCGCCAGCAGCTCCCCGAACCTAGAGCAGTTCTTC. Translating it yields CASSSPNLEQFF.

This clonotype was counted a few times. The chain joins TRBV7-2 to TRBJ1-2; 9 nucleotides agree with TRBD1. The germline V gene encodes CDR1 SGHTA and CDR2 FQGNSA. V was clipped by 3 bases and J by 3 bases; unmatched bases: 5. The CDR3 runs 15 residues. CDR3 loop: CASSFRTGDHYGYTF. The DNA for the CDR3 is TGTGCCAGCAGCTTTAGGACAGGGGATCACTATGGCTACACCTTC.

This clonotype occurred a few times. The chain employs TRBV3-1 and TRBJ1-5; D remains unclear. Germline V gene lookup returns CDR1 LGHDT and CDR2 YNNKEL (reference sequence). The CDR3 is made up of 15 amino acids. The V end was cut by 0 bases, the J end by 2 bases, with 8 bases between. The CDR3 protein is CASSQEYSRNQPQHF. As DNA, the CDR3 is TGTGCCAGCAGCCAAGAATACAGCCGCAATCAGCCCCAGCATTTT.

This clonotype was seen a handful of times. The CDR3 DNA sequence: TGTGCCAGCAGCCCCCTGGAAACTAGCGGCTTCTACAATGAGCAGTTCTTC. Amino acid sequence: CASSPLETSGFYNEQFF. The chain uses TRBV5-6 and TRBJ2-1; TRBD2 matches at 8 bases. Germline CDR1 is SGHDT and CDR2 is YYEEEE. The CDR3 length is 17 residues. Trimming at V came to 4 bases and at J to 3 bases, leaving 12 bases not matched to a gene. Together with reference TRBV5-6 and TRBJ2-1, the CDR3 gives the full variable domain: DAGVTQSPTHLIKTRGQQVTLRCSPKSGHDTVSWYQQALGQGPQFIFQYYEEEERQRGNFPDRFSGHQFPNYSSELNVNALLLGDSALYLCASSPLETSGFYNEQFFGPGTRLTVL.

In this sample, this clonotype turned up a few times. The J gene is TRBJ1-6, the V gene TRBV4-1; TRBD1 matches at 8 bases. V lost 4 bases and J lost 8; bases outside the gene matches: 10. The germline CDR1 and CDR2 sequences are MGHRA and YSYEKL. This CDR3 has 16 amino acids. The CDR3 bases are TGCGCCAGCAGCCTTAGCAGAGGACAGGGCGATTCACCCCTCCACTTT. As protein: CASSLSRGQGDSPLHF.

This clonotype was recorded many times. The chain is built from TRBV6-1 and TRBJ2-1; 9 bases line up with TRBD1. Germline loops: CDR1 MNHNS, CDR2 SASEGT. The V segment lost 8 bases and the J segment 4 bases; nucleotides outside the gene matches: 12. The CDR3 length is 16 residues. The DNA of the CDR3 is TGTGCCAGCCACCCCCGCACAGGGGGCGGGTACAATGAGCAGTTCTTC. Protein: CASHPRTGGGYNEQFF.

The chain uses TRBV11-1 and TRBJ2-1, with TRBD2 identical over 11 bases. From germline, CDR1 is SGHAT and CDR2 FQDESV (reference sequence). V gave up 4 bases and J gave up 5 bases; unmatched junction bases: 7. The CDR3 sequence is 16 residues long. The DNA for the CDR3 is TGTGCCAGCAGCTCAAATTTAGCGGGAGGGAACAATGAGCAGTTCTTC. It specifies CASSSNLAGGNNEQFF.

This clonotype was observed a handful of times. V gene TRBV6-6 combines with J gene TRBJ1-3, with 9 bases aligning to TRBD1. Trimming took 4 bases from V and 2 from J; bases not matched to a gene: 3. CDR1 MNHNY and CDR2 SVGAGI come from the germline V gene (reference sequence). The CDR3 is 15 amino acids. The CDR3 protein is CASSWGQGAGNTIYF. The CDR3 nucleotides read TGTGCCAGCAGTTGGGGACAGGGCGCTGGAAACACCATATATTTT.

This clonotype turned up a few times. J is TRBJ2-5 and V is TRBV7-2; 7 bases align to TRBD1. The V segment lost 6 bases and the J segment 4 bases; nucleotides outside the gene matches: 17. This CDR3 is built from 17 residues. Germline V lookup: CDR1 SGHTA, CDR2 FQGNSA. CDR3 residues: CASRPGQASVFVETQYF. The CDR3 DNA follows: TGTGCCAGCAGACCCGGACAGGCTTCGGTATTTGTAGAGACCCAGTACTTC.

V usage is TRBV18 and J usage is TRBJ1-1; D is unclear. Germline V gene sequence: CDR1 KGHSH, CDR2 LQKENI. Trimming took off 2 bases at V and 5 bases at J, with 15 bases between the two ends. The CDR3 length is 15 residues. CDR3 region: CASSPGLNKGTEAFF. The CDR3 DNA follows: TGTGCCAGCTCACCAGGACTCAATAAGGGTACTGAAGCTTTCTTT.

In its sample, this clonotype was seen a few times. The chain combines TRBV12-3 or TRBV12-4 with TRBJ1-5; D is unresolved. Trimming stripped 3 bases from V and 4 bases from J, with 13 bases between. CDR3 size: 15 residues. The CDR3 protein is CASSFSGRLNQPQHF. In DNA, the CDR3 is TGTGCCAGCAGTTTTAGTGGTAGATTAAATCAGCCCCAGCATTTT.

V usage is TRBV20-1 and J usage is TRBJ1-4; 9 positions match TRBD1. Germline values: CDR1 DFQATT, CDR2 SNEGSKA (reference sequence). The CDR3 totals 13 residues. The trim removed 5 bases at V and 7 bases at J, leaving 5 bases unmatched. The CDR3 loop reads CSAGTGRSEKLFF. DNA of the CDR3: TGCAGTGCTGGGACAGGGCGGAGTGAAAAACTGTTTTTT.

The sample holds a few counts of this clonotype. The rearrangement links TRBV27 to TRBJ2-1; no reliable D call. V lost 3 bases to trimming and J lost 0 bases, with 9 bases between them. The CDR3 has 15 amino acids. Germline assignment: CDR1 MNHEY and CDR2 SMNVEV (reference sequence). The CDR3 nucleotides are TGTGCCAGCAGTTTCTTGCCGGGCTCCTACAATGAGCAGTTCTTC. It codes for CASSFLPGSYNEQFF.

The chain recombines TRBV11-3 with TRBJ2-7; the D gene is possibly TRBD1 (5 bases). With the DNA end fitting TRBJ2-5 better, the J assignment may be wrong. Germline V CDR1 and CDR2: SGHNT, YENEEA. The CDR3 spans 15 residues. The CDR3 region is CASSLSGQGAKTQYF. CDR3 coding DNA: TGTGCCAGCAGCTTATCGGGCCAGGGTGCGAAGACCCAGTACTTC.

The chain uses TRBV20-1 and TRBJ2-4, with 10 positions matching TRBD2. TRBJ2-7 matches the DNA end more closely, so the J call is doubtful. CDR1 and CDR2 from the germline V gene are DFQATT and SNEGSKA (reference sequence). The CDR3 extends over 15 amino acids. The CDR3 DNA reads TGCAGTGCTCGCCCTAGCGGGAGCGATCCGGACGAGCAGTACTTC. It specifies CSARPSGSDPDEQYF.

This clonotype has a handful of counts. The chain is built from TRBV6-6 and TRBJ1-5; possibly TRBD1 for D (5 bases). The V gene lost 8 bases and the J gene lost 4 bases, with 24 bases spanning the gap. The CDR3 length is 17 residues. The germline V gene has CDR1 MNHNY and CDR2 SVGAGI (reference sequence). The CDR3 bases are TGTGCCAGCCTGGGGCGGGGGAAAAAGAGGGAAAATCAGCCCCAGCATTTT. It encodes CASLGRGKKRENQPQHF.

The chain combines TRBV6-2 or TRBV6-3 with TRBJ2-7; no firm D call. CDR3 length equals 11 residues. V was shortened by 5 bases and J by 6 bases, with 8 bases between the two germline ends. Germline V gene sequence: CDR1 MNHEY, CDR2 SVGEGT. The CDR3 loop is CASSDGCEQYF. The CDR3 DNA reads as TGTGCCAGCAGTGACGGGTGCGAGCAGTACTTC.

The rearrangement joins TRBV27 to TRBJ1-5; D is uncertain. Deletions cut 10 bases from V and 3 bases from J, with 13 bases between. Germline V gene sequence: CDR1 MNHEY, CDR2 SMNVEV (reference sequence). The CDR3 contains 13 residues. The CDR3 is CATARLFNQPQHF. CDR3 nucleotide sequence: TGTGCCACAGCAAGGTTATTCAATCAGCCCCAGCATTTT.